These 7 T cell receptor beta chains share one sample of origin, sequenced in a study of spatial heterogeneity in lung cancer. Each CDR3 protein gets one entry after TCRdb re-called the 5' RACE reads with MiXCR. The sample has roughly 6,000 distinct CDR3 sequences, around 18% seen once. Time point described: sample taken at primary tumor resection. Sequencing was performed on normal lung tissue next to the tumor, taken at surgery. Receptors originate from a male donor with early-stage non-small cell lung cancer.

This clonotype is medium-sized (0.01 to 0.1%) within its sample. This chain joins TRBV10-3 and TRBJ2-7, with 8 positions matching TRBD1. The CDR3 loop spans 12 amino acids. V was pared by 10 bases and J by 2 bases, with 4 bases of the junction left unmatched. Germline-derived CDR1 and CDR2 are ENHRY and SYGVKD. The CDR3 is CATGQGTYEQYF. The CDR3 DNA reads as TGTGCCACCGGACAGGGAACCTACGAGCAGTACTTC.

This chain connects TRBV5-1 to TRBJ2-3, with 9 bases identical to TRBD2. CDR3 length: 15 residues. From germline, CDR1 is SGHRS and CDR2 YFSETQ. V lost 7 bases to trimming and J lost 3 bases; unmatched junction nucleotides: 9. In DNA, the CDR3 is TGCGCCAGCCGCAGATTGCGGGAGGGAACAGATACGCAGTATTTT. This encodes CASRRLREGTDTQYF.

This clonotype appeared a few times. The chain joins TRBV15 to TRBJ2-5, with a tentative D call TRBD1 (5 bases). Looked up from germline, CDR1 is LNHNV and CDR2 is YYDKDF (reference sequence). This CDR3 is built from 15 residues. Trimming took 3 bases from V and 5 from J, leaving 16 bases between them. The CDR3 region is CATSSLRVPGETQYF. CDR3 DNA sequence: TGTGCCACCAGCAGTCTCCGGGTCCCAGGGGAGACCCAGTACTTC. Full variable domain (remainder filled in from reference TRBV15 and TRBJ2-5): DAMVIQNPRYQVTQFGKPVTLSCSQTLNHNVMYWYQQKSSQAPKLLFHYYDKDFNNEADTPDNFQSRRPNTSFCFLDIRSPGLGDTAMYLCATSSLRVPGETQYFGPGTRLLVL.

This clonotype has a handful of counts. V usage is TRBV4-3 and J usage is TRBJ1-4; TRBD1 might be the D (5 bases). In germline, CDR1 is LGHNA, CDR2 YSLEER. The CDR3 is 15 amino acids. V lost 0 bases and J lost 8, with 13 bases in between. The CDR3 here is CASSQDGTQREKLFF. CDR3 DNA: TGCGCCAGCAGCCAAGATGGGACTCAGAGGGAAAAACTGTTTTTT.

In the case of this clonotype: A read error may explain this, as a much larger clone is one base away. V usage is TRBV5-1 and J usage is TRBJ2-1; D is unclear. Germline values: CDR1 SGHRS, CDR2 YFSETQ. The CDR3 has 13 amino acids. CDR3 region: CASILAGTNEQFF. Written as DNA, the CDR3 is TGCGCCAGCATCTTGGCAGGTACGAATGAGCAGTTCTTC.

By sample fraction, this clonotype is medium-sized. The chain uses TRBV29-1 and TRBJ2-3; 14 bases align to TRBD2. The V gene's germline CDR1 is SQVTM and CDR2 ANQGSEA. This CDR3 has 15 residues. The ends lost 1 base at V and 4 bases at J; junction bases unmatched: 1. CDR3 sequence (DNA): TGCAGCGTTGAAGGACTAGCGGGAGGGCCAGATACGCAGTATTTT. Amino acid sequence: CSVEGLAGGPDTQYF.

This clonotype is judged medium-sized (0.01 to 0.1%). CDR3 sequence (DNA): TGTGCCAGCTCACCCTCGACTAGCGGGAGATTGGACGAGCAGTACTTC. Protein sequence: CASSPSTSGRLDEQYF. The V and J genes are TRBV18 and TRBJ2-7; 12 bases fit TRBD2. The CDR3 is 16 residues long. Germline loops: CDR1 KGHSH, CDR2 LQKENI. With V trimmed by 3 bases and J by 5 bases, 8 bases remained unmatched.